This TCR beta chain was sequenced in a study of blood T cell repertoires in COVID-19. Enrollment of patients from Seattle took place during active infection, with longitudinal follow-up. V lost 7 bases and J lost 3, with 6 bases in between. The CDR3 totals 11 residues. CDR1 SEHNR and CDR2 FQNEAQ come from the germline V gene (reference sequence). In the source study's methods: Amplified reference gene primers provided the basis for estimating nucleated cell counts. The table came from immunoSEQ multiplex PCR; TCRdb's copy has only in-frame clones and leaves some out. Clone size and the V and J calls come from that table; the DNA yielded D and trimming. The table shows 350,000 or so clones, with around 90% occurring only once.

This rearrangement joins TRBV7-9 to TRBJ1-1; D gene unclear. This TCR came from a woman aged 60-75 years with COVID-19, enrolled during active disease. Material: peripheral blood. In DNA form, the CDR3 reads TGTGCCAGCAACTCCTACACTGAAGCTTTCTTT. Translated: CASNSYTEAFF.